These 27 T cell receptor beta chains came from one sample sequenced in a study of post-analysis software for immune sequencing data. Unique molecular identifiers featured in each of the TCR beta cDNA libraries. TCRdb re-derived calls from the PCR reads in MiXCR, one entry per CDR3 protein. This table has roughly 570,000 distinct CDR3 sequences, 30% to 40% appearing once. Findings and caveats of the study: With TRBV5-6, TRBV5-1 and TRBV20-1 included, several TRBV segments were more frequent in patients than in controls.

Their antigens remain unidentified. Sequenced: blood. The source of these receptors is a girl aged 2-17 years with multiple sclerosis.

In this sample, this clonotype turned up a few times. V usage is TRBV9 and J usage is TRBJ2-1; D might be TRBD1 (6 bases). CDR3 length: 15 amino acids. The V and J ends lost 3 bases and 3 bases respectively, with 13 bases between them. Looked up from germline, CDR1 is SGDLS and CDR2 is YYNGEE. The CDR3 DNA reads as TGTGCCAGCAGCGCAGGAGTACAGGGCTACAATGAGCAGTTCTTC. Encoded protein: CASSAGVQGYNEQFF. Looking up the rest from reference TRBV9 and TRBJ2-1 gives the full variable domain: DSGVTQTPKHLITATGQRVTLRCSPRSGDLSVYWYQQSLDQGLQFLIQYYNGEERAKGNILERFSAQQFPDLHSELNLSSLELGDSALYFCASSAGVQGYNEQFFGPGTRLTVL.

CDR3 in DNA: TGCGCCAGCAGCTGGGAATTAGGGGGGCAGCCCCAGCATTTT. Translated, it gives CASSWELGGQPQHF. This chain connects TRBV5-1 to TRBJ1-5, with TRBD1 as a possible D gene (6 bases). Germline assignment: CDR1 SGHRS and CDR2 YFSETQ. V lost 3 bases and J 7 bases, leaving 14 bases between the germline ends. The CDR3 is 14 amino acids. Supplemented by reference TRBV5-1 and TRBJ1-5, the full variable domain reads KAGVTQTPRYLIKTRGQQVTLSCSPISGHRSVSWYQQTPGQGLQFLFEYFSETQRNKGNFPGRFSGRQFSNSRSEMNVSTLELGDSALYLCASSWELGGQPQHFGDGTRLSIL.

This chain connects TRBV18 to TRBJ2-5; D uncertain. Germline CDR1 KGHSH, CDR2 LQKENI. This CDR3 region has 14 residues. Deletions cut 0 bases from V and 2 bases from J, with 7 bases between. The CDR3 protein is CASSPPSEQETQYF. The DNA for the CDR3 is TGTGCCAGCTCACCACCGTCGGAGCAAGAGACCCAGTACTTC.

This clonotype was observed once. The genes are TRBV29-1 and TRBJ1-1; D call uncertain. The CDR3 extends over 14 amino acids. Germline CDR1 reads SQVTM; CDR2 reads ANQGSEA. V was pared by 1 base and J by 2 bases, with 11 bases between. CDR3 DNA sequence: TGCAGCGTTGAAGGGCACGGGTCTAACACTGAAGCTTTCTTT. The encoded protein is CSVEGHGSNTEAFF. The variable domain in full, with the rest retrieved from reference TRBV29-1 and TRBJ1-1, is SAVISQKPSRDICQRGTSLTIQCQVDSQVTMMFWYRQQPGQSLTLIATANQGSEATYESGFVIDKFPISRPNLTFSTLTVSNMSPEDSSIYLCSVEGHGSNTEAFFGQGTRLTVV.

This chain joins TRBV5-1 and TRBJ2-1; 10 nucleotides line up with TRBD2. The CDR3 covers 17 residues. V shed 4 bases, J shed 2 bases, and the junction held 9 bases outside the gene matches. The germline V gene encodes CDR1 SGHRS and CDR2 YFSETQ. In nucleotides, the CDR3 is TGCGCCAGCAGCCCGAGAGGACTAGCGGATACCTACAATGAGCAGTTCTTC. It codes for CASSPRGLADTYNEQFF.

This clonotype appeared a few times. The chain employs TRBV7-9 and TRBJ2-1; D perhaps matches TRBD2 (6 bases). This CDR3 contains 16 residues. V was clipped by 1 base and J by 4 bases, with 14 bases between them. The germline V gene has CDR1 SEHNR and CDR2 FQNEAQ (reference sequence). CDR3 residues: CASSLGRTTFYNEQFF. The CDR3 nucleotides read TGTGCCAGCAGCTTAGGGCGGACTACTTTTTACAATGAGCAGTTCTTC.

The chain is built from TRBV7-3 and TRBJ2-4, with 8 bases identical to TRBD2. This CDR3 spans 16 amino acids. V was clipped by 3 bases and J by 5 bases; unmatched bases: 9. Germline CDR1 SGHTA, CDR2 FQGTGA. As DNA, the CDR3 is TGTGCCAGCAGCTTGGGGTTGCGGGGGGACCAAAACATTCAGTACTTC. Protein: CASSLGLRGDQNIQYF.

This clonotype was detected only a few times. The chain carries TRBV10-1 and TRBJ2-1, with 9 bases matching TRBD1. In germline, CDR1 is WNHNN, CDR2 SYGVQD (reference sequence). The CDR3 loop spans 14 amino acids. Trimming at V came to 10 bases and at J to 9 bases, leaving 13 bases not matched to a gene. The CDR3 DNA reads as TGCGCCACGAAACAGGGGGCAAACAATGGTGAGCAGTTCTTC. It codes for CATKQGANNGEQFF.

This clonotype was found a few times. CDR3 sequence (DNA): TGTGCCATCCGGGACAGATCCTACGAGCAGTACTTC. Amino acid sequence: CAIRDRSYEQYF. This rearrangement joins TRBV10-3 to TRBJ2-7, with 7 bases fitting TRBD1. The CDR3 covers 12 residues. Germline CDR1 and CDR2: ENHRY and SYGVKD. V gave up 8 bases and J gave up 1 base; unmatched junction bases: 2.

The CDR3 DNA follows: TGTGCCAGCAGTAATCGTGCGACGGGGGAGCAGTTCTTC. This translates into CASSNRATGEQFF. The chain employs TRBV28 and TRBJ2-1; D is possibly TRBD2 (5 bases). Trimming took off 5 bases at V and 10 bases at J, with 15 bases between the two ends. The germline V gene encodes CDR1 MDHEN and CDR2 SYDVKM. The CDR3 covers 13 residues.

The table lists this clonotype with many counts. The CDR3 DNA sequence: TGCGCCAGCAGCTTCGGACTAGGAGAGACCCAGTACTTC. As protein: CASSFGLGETQYF. This chain uses TRBV5-1 with TRBJ2-5; 7 nucleotides match TRBD2. V shed 2 bases, J shed 4 bases, and the junction held 2 bases outside the gene matches. Looked up from germline, CDR1 is SGHRS and CDR2 is YFSETQ. The CDR3 extends over 13 amino acids.

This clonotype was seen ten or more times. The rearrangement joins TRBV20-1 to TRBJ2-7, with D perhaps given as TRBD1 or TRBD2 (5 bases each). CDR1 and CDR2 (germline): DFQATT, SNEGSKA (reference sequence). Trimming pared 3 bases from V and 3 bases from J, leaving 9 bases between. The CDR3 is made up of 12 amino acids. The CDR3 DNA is TGCAGTGCTAGTGGGGCGGGCTACGAGCAGTACTTC. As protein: CSASGAGYEQYF.

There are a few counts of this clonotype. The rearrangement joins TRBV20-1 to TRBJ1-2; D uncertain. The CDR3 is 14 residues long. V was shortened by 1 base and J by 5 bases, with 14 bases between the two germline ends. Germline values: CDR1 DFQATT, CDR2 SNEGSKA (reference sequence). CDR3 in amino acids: CSARARSPFYGYTF. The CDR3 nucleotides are TGCAGTGCTAGAGCAAGATCTCCTTTTTATGGCTACACCTTC.

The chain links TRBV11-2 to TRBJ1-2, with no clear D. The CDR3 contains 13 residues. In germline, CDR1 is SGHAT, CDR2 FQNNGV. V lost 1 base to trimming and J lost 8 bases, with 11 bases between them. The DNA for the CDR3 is TGTGCCAGCAGCTTAGCGGTGATCTTGGGCTACACCTTC. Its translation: CASSLAVILGYTF.

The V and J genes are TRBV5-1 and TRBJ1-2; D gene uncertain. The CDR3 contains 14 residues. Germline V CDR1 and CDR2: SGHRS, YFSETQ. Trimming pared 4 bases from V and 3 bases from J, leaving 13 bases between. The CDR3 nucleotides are TGCGCCAGCAGCGGCCTAGGACTGGACTATGGCTACACCTTC. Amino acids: CASSGLGLDYGYTF.

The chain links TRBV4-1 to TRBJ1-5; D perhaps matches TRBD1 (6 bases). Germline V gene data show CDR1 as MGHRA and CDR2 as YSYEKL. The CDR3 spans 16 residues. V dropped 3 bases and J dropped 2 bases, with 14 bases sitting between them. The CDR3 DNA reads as TGCGCCAGCAGCCAGGGGGGGGCTTTAGGCAATCAGCCCCAGCATTTT. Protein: CASSQGGALGNQPQHF.

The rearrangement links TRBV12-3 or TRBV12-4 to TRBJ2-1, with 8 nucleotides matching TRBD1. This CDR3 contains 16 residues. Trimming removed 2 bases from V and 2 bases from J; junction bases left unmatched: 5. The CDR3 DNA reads TGTGCCAGCAGTTTAAGTGTGACAGGGGCCTACAATGAGCAGTTCTTC. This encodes CASSLSVTGAYNEQFF.

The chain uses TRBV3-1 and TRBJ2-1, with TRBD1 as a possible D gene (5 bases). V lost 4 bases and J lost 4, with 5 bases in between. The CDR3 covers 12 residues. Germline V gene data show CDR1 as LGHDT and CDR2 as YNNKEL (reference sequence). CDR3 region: CASSRQYNEQFF. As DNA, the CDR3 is TGTGCCAGCAGCCGACAGTACAATGAGCAGTTCTTC.

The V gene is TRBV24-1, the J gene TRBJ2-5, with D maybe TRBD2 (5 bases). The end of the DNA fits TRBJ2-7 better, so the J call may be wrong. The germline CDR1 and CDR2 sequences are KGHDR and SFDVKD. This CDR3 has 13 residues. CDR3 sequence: CATSEARDYEQYF. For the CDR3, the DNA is TGTGCCACCAGTGAGGCCCGGGACTACGAGCAGTACTTC.

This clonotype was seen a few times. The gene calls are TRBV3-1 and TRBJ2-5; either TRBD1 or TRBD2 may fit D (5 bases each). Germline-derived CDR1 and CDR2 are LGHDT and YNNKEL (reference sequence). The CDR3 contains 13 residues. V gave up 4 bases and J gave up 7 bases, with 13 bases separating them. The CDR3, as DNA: TGTGCCAGCAGCCCGGGACGGATAGGGACCCAGTACTTC. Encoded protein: CASSPGRIGTQYF.

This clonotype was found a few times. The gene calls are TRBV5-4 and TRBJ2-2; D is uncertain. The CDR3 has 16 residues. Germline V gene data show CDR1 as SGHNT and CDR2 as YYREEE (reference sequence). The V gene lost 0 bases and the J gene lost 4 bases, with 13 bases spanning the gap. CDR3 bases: TGTGCCAGCAGCTTGGTTTCCAGGCTGGGCACCGGGGAGCTGTTTTTT. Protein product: CASSLVSRLGTGELFF. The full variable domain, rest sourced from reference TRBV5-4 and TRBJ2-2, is ETGVTQSPTHLIKTRGQQVTLRCSSQSGHNTVSWYQQALGQGPQFIFQYYREEENGRGNFPPRFSGLQFPNYSSELNVNALELDDSALYLCASSLVSRLGTGELFFGEGSRLTVL.

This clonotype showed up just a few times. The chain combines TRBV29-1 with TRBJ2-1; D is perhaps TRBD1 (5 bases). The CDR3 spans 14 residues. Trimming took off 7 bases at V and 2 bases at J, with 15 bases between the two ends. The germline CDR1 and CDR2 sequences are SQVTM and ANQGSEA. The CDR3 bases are TGCAGCGGTCAGACAGCCGAGACCTACAATGAGCAGTTCTTC. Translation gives CSGQTAETYNEQFF.

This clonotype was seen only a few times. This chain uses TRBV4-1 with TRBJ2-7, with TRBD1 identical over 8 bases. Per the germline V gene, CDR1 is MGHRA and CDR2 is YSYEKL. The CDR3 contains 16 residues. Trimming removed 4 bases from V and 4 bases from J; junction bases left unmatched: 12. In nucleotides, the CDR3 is TGCGCCAGCAGCCCTCAACCGCAGACAGGGGTGTACGAGCAGTACTTC. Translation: CASSPQPQTGVYEQYF.

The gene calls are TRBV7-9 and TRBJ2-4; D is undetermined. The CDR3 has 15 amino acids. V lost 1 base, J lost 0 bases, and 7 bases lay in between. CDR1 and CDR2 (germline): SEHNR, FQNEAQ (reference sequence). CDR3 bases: TGTGCCAGCAGCTTAGATTTGGTAGCCAAAAACATTCAGTACTTC. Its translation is CASSLDLVAKNIQYF. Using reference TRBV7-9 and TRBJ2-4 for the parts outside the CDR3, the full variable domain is DTGVSQNPRHKITKRGQNVTFRCDPISEHNRLYWYRQTLGQGPEFLTYFQNEAQLEKSRLLSDRFSAERPKGSFSTLEIQRTEQGDSAMYLCASSLDLVAKNIQYFGAGTRLSVL.

CDR3 DNA: TGTGCCAGCAGTGAATATTGGGAAAGCGATGAGCAGTTCTTC. The encoded protein is CASSEYWESDEQFF. This chain connects TRBV25-1 to TRBJ2-1; D gene ambiguous. The V gene lost 0 bases and the J gene lost 8 bases, with 11 bases spanning the gap. The CDR3 extends over 14 amino acids. Germline lookup yields CDR1 MGHDK and CDR2 SYGVNS.

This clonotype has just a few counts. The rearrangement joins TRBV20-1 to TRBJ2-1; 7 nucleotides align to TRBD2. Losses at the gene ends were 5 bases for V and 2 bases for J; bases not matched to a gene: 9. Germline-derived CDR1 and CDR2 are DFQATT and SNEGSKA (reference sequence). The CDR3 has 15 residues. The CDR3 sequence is CSALSGNGAYNEQFF. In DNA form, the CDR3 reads TGCAGTGCTCTAAGCGGGAATGGGGCCTACAATGAGCAGTTCTTC.

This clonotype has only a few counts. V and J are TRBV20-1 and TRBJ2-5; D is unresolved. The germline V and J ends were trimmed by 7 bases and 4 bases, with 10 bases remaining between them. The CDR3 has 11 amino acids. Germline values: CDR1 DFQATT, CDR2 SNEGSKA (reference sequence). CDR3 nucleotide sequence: TGCAGTGTCGCGGACGGAGAGACCCAGTACTTC. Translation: CSVADGETQYF.